This TCR beta chain was captured by sequencing in a study of shared clonotypes between healthy human individuals. Sequencing was performed with immunoSEQ multiplex PCR; in TCRdb, only in-frame clones are kept and a portion is missing. The sample lists about 2,200,000 clones, 85% to 95% occurring once. The naive CD8 subset, CD45RO-negative cells positively selected for CCR7, excluded terminally differentiated effector memory CD45RA+ cells. Study-wide results and caveats: In contrast to clonotypes shared by all four donors, non-shared clonotypes had lower generation probabilities. In general, naive subsets displayed greater estimated richness than memory subsets did. It was the few donors that limited the genetic and exposure-history diversity represented.

Points on this clone: Its antigen is undetermined. This sample includes further DNA sequences coding for the same CDR3.

This CDR3 spans 13 amino acids. Germline V lookup: CDR1 SGHVS, CDR2 FNYEAQ. V was clipped by 1 base and J by 5 bases, with 8 bases between them. V usage is TRBV7-6 and J usage is TRBJ1-2, with no clear D. Sequenced material: naive CD8+ T cells from PBMCs. The receptor comes from a man between 18 and 35 years old in good health. Some clones in this sample may be carry-over from other donors' samples. The CDR3 DNA is TGTGCCAGCAGCTTAGGTGGAGGTTATGGCTACACCTTC. It is translated as CASSLGGGYGYTF. The full variable domain, rest sourced from reference TRBV7-6 and TRBJ1-2, is GAGVSQSPRYKVTKRGQDVALRCDPISGHVSLYWYRQALGQGPEFLTYFNYEAQQDKSGLPNDRFSAERPEGSISTLTIQRTEQRDSAMYRCASSLGGGYGYTFGSGTRLTVV.